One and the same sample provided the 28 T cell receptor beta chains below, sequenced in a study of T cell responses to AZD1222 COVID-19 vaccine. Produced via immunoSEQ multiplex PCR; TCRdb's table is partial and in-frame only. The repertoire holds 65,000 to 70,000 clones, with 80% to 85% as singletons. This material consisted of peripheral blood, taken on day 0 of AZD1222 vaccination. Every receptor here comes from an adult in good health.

For the CDR3, the DNA is TGTGCCAGCAGTGAATTTGACAGGGGGTTTGTTTCAGCTTTCTTT. Its protein product is CASSEFDRGFVSAFF. The J gene is TRBJ1-1, the V gene TRBV6-1; 9 bases are a match to TRBD1. This CDR3 contains 15 residues. CDR1 and CDR2 (germline): MNHNS, SASEGT. V gave up 2 bases and J gave up 10 bases; unmatched junction bases: 11.

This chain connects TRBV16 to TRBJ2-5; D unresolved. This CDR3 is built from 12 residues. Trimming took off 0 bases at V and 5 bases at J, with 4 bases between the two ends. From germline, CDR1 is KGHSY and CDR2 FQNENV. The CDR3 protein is CASSQSSETQYF. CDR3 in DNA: TGTGCCAGCAGCCAATCAAGTGAGACCCAGTACTTC.

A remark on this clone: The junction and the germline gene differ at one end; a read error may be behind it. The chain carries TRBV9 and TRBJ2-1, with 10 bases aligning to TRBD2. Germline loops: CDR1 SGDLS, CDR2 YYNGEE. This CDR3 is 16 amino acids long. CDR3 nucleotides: TGTGCCAGCAGTGTAGGGGCAGGGACTAGCGCCTCCGAGCAGTTCTTC. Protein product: CASSVGAGTSASEQFF. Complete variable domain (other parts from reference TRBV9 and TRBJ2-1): DSGVTQTPKHLITATGQRVTLRCSPRSGDLSVYWYQQSLDQGLQFLIQYYNGEERAKGNILERFSAQQFPDLHSELNLSSLELGDSALYFCASSVGAGTSASEQFFGPGTRLTVL.

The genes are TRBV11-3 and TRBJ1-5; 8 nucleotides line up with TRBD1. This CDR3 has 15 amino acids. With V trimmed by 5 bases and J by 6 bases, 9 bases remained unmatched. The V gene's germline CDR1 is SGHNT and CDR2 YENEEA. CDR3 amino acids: CASSPPDRGGQPQHF. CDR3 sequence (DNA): TGTGCCAGCAGCCCGCCCGACAGGGGTGGTCAGCCCCAGCATTTT.

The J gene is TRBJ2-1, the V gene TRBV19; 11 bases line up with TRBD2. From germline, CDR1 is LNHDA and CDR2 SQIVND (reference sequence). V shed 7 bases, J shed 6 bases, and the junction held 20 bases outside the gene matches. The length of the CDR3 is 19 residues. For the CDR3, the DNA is TGTGCCAGTACCCCTTTTCGCCCAGGGACTAGCGGAGATGGCAATGAGCAGTTCTTC. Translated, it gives CASTPFRPGTSGDGNEQFF.

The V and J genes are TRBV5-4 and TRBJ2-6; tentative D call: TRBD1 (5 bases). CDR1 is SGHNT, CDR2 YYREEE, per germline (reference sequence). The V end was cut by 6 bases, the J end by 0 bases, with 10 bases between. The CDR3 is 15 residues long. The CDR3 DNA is TGTGCCAGCACCCTTGACAGCTCTGGGGCCAACGTCCTGACTTTC. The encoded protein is CASTLDSSGANVLTF. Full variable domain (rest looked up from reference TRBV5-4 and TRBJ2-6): ETGVTQSPTHLIKTRGQQVTLRCSSQSGHNTVSWYQQALGQGPQFIFQYYREEENGRGNFPPRFSGLQFPNYSSELNVNALELDDSALYLCASTLDSSGANVLTFGAGSRLTVL.

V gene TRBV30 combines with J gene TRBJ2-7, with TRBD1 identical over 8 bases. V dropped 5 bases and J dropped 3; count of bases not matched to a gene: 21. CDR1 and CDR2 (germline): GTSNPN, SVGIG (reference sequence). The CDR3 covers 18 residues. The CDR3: CAWGGQGRIDREFYEQYF. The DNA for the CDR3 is TGTGCCTGGGGAGGACAGGGCCGGATCGATCGAGAATTCTACGAGCAGTACTTC.

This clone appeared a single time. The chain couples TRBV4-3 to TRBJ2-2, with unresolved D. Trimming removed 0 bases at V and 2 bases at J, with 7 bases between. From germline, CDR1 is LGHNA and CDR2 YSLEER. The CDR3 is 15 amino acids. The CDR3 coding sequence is TGCGCCAGCAGCCAAGAAGAGCTCAACACCGGGGAGCTGTTTTTT. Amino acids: CASSQEELNTGELFF.

The CDR3 DNA is TGTGCCAGCAGCCCCTACGACGGACAGGGTAGCACTGAAGCTTTCTTT. As protein: CASSPYDGQGSTEAFF. The chain employs TRBV3-1 (or the pseudogene TRBV3-2) and TRBJ1-1, with 8 bases identical to TRBD1. CDR1 LGHDT and CDR2 YNNKEL come from the germline V gene (reference sequence). This CDR3 comprises 16 residues. The J segment lost 4 bases and the V segment lost 4 bases, leaving 11 bases of the junction unmatched.

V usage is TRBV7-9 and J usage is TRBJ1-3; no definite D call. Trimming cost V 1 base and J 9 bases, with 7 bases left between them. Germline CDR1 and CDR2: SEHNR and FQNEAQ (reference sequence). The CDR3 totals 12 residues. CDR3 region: CASSLVEGTIYF. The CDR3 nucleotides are TGTGCCAGCAGCTTAGTGGAGGGCACCATATATTTT. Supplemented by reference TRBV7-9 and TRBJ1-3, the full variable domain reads DTGVSQNPRHKITKRGQNVTFRCDPISEHNRLYWYRQTLGQGPEFLTYFQNEAQLEKSRLLSDRFSAERPKGSFSTLEIQRTEQGDSAMYLCASSLVEGTIYFGEGSWLTVV.

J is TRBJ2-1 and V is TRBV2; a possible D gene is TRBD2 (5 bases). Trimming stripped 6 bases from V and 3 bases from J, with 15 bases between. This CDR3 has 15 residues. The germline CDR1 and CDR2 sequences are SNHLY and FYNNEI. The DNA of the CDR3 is TGTGCCAGCAGCAGAGCTAGCAGGCTCTACAATGAGCAGTTCTTC. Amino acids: CASSRASRLYNEQFF.

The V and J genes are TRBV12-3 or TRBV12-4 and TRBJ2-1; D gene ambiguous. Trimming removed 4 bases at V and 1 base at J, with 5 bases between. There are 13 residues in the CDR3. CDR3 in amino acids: CASSSASYNEQFF. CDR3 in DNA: TGTGCCAGCAGTTCCGCATCCTACAATGAGCAGTTCTTC.

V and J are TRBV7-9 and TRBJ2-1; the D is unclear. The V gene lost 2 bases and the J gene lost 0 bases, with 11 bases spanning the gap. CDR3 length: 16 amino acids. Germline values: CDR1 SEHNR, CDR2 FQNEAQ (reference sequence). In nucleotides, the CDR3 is TGTGCCAGCAGCTTATCGTCAGGATACTCCTACAATGAGCAGTTCTTC. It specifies CASSLSSGYSYNEQFF.

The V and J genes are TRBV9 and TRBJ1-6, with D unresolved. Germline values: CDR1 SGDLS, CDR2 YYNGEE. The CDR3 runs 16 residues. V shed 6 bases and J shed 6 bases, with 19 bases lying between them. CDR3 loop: CASTPSAELPNSPLHF. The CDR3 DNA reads TGTGCCAGCACCCCATCCGCGGAGTTACCTAATTCACCCCTCCACTTT.

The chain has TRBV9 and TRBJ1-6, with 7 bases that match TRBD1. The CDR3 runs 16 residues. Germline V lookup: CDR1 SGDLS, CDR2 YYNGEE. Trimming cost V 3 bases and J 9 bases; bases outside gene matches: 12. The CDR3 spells CASSASRAGGGSPLHF. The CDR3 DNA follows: TGTGCCAGCAGCGCAAGTAGGGCAGGGGGAGGTTCACCCCTCCACTTT.

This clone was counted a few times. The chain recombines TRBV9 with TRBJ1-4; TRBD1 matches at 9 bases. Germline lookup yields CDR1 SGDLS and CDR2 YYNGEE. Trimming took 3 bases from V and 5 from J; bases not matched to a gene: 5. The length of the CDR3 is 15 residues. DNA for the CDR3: TGTGCCAGCAGCGCGCGACAGGGGGTGAATGAAAAACTGTTTTTT. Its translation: CASSARQGVNEKLFF.

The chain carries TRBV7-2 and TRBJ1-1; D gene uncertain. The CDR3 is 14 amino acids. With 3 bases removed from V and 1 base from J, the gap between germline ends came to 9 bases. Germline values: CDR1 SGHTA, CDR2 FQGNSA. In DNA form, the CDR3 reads TGTGCCAGCAGCTTGGCACAGCAGAACACTGAAGCTTTCTTT. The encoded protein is CASSLAQQNTEAFF.

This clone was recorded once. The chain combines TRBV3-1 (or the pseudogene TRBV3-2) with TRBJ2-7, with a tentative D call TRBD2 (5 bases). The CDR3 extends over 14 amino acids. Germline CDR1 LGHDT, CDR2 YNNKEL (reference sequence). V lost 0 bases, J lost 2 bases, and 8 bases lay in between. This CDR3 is CASSQEWRAYEQYF. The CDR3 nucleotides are TGTGCCAGCAGCCAAGAATGGCGGGCCTACGAGCAGTACTTC.

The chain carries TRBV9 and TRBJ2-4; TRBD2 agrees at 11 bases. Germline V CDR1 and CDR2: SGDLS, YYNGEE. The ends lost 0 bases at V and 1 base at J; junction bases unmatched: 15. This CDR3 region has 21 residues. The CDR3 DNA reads TGTGCCAGCAGCGTAGGTAATAGCGGGGGGGCAGCGGAGTCGGCCAAAAACATTCAGTACTTC. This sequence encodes CASSVGNSGGAAESAKNIQYF.

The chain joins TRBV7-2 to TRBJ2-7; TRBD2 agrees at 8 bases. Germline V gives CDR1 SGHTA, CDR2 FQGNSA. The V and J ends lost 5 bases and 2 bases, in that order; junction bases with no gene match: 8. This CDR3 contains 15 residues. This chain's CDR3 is CASSRTGGETYEQYF. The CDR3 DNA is TGTGCCAGCAGCAGGACGGGGGGGGAAACCTACGAGCAGTACTTC.

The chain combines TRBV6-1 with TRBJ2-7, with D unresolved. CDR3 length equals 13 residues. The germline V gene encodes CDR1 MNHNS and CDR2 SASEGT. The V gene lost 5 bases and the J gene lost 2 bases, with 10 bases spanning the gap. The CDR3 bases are TGTGCCAGCAGTTTTTCCCCAACCTACGAGCAGTACTTC. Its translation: CASSFSPTYEQYF.

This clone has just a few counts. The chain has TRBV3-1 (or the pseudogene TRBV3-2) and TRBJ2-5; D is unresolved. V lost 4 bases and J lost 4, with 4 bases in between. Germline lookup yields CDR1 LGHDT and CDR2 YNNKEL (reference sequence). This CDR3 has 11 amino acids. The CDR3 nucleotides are TGTGCCAGCAGCCCCCGAGAGACCCAGTACTTC. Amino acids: CASSPRETQYF.

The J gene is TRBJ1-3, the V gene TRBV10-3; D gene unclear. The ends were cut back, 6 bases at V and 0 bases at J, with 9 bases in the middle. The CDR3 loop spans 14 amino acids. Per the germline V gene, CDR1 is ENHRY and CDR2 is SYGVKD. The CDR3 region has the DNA TGTGCCATCAGGAAAACAAACTCTGGAAACACCATATATTTT. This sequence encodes CAIRKTNSGNTIYF.

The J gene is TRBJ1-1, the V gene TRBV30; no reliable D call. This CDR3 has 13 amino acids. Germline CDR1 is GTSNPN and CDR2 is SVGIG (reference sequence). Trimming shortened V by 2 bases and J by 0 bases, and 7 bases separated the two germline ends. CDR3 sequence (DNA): TGTGCCTGGAGTCGCCAGCTGAACACTGAAGCTTTCTTT. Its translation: CAWSRQLNTEAFF. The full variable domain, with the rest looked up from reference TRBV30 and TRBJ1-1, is SQTIHQWPATLVQPVGSPLSLECTVEGTSNPNLYWYRQAAGRGLQLLFYSVGIGQISSEVPQNLSASRPQDRQFILSSKKLLLSDSGFYLCAWSRQLNTEAFFGQGTRLTVV.

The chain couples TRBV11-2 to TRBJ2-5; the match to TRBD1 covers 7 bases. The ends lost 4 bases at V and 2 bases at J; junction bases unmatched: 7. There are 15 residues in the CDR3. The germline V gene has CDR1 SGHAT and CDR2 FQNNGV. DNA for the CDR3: TGTGCCAGCAGCTCCGACAGGGTAATGCAAGAGACCCAGTACTTC. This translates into CASSSDRVMQETQYF.

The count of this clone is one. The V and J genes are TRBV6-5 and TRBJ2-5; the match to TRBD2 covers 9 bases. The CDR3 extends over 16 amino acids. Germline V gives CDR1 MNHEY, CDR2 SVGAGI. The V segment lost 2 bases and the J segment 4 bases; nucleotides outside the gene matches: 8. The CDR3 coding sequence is TGTGCCAGCAGTTACAAGCGGGGGGCCGTGGGAGAGACCCAGTACTTC. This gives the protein CASSYKRGAVGETQYF.

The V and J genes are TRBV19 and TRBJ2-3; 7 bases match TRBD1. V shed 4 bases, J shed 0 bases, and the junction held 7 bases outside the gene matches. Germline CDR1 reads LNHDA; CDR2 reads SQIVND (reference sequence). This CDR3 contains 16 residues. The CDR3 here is CASSTADRPSTDTQYF. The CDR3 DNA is TGTGCCAGTAGTACAGCGGACAGGCCTAGCACAGATACGCAGTATTTT.

The CDR3 is CASRTSGSYEQYF. As DNA, the CDR3 is TGTGCTAGCAGGACTAGCGGCTCCTACGAGCAGTACTTC. The chain combines TRBV12-5 with TRBJ2-7, with TRBD2 identical over 10 bases. With 9 bases clipped from V and 0 bases from J, the junction kept 2 bases outside the gene matches. Germline lookup yields CDR1 LGHNT and CDR2 FRNRAP. This CDR3 comprises 13 residues.